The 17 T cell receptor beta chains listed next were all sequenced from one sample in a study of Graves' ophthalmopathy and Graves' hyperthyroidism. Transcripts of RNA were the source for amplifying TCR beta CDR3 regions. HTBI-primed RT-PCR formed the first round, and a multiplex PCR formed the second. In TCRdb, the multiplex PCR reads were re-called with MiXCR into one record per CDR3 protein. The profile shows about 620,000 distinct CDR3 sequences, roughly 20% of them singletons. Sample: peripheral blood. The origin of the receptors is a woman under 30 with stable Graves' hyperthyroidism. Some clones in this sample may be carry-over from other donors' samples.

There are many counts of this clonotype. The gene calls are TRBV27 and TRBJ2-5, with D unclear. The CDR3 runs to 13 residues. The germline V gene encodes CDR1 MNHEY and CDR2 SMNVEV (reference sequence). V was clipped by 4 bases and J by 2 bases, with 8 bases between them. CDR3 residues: CASSSWQQETQYF. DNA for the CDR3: TGTGCCAGCAGTTCCTGGCAACAAGAGACCCAGTACTTC.

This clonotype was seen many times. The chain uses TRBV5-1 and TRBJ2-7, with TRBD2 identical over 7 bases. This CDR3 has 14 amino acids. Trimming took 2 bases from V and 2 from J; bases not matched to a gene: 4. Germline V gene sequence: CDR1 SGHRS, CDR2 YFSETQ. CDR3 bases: TGCGCCAGCAGCTTCGGAAGCGGGGCCTACGAGCAGTACTTC. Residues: CASSFGSGAYEQYF.

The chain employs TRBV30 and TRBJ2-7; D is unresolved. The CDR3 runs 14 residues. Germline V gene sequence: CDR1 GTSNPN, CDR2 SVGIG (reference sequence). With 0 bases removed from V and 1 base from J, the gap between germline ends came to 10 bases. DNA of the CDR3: TGTGCCTGGAGTGTAGGTGGGTTTTCCTACGAGCAGTACTTC. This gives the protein CAWSVGGFSYEQYF.

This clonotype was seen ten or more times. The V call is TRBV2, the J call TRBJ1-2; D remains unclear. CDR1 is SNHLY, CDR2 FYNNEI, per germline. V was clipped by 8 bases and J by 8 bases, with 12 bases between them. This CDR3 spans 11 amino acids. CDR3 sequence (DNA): TGTGCCAGCGCCCTTAACCGAGGCTACACCTTC. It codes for CASALNRGYTF.

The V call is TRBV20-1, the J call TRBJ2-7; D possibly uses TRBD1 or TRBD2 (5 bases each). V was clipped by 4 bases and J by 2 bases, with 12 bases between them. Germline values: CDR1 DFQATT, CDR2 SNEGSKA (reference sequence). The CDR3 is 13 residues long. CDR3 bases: TGCAGTGCTACTCGGGACGGAACCTACGAGCAGTACTTC. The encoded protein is CSATRDGTYEQYF.

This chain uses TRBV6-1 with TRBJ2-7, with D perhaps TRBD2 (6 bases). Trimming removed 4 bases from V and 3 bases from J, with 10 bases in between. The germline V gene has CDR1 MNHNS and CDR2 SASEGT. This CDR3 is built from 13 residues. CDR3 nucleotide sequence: TGTGCCAGCAGTGGGAATAGCGGCTACGAGCAGTACTTC. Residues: CASSGNSGYEQYF.

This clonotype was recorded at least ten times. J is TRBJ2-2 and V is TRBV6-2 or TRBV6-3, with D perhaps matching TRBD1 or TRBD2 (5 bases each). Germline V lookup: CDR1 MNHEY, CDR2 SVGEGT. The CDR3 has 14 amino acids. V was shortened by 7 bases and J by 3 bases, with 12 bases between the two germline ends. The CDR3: CASTQGGYTGELFF. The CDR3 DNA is TGTGCCAGCACCCAGGGCGGGTACACCGGGGAGCTGTTTTTT.

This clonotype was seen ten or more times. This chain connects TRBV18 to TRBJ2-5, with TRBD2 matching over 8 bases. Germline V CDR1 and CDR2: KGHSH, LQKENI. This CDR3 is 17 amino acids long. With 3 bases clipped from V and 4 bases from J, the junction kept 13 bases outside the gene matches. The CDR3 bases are TGTGCCAGCTCACCCTCCCGCGCGTCGGGGGGGCCAGAGACCCAGTACTTC. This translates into CASSPSRASGGPETQYF.

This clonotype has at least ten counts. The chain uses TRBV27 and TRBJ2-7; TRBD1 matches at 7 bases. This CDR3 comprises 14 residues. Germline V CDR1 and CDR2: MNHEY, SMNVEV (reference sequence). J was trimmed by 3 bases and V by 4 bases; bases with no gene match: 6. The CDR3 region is CASSYDRDNYEQYF. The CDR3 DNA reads TGTGCCAGCAGTTACGACAGGGACAACTACGAGCAGTACTTC.

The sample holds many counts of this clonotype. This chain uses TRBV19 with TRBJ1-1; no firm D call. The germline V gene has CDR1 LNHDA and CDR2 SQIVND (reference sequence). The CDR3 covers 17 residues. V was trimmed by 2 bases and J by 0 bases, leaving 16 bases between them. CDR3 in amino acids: CASSIRSGSLMNTEAFF. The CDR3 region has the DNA TGTGCCAGTAGTATAAGATCGGGCAGCCTAATGAACACTGAAGCTTTCTTT. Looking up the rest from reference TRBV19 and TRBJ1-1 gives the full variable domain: DGGITQSPKYLFRKEGQNVTLSCEQNLNHDAMYWYRQDPGQGLRLIYYSQIVNDFQKGDIAEGYSVSREKKESFPLTVTSAQKNPTAFYLCASSIRSGSLMNTEAFFGQGTRLTVV.

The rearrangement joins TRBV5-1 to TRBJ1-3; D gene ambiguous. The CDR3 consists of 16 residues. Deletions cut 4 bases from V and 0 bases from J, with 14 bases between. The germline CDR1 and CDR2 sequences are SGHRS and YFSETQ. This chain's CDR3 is CASSLRSGSSGNTIYF. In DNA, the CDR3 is TGCGCCAGCAGCCTCAGGTCGGGCAGCTCTGGAAACACCATATATTTT.

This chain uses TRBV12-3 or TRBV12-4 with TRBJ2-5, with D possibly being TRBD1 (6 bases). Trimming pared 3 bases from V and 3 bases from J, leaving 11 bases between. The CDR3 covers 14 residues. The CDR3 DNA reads TGTGCCAGCAGTTTGAGGACAGTCAAAGAGACCCAGTACTTC. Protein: CASSLRTVKETQYF.

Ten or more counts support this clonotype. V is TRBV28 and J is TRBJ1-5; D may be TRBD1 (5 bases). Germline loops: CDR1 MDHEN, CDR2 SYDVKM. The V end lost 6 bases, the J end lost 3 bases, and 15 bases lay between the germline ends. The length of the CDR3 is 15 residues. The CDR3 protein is CASRAGGISNQPQHF. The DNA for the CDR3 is TGTGCCAGCAGGGCGGGGGGGATTTCCAATCAGCCCCAGCATTTT.

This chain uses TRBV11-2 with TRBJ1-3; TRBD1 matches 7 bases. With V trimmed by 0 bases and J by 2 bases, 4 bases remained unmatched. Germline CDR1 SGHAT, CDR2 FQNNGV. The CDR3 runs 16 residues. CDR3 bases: TGTGCCAGCAGCTTAGAGGAGGGGGCGACTGGAAACACCATATATTTT. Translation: CASSLEEGATGNTIYF.

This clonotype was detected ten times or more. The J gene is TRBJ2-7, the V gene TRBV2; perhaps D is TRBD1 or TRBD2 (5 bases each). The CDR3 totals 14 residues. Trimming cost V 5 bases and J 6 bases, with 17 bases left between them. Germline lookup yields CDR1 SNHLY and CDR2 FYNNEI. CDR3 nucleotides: TGTGCCAGCAGTTACAGGCACAGCGAGGGCGAGCAGTACTTC. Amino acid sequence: CASSYRHSEGEQYF.

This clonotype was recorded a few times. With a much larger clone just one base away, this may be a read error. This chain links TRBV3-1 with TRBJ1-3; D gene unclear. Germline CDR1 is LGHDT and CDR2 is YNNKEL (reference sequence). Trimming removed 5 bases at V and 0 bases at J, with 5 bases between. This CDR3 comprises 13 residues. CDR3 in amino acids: CASSDISGNTIYF. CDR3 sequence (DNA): TGTGCCAGCAGCGACATCTCTGGAAACACCATATATTTT.

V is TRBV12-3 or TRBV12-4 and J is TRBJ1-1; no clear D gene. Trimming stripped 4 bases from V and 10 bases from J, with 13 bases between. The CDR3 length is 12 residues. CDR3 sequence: CASSSEFAGAFF. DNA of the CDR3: TGTGCCAGCAGTTCAGAGTTTGCGGGAGCTTTCTTT.